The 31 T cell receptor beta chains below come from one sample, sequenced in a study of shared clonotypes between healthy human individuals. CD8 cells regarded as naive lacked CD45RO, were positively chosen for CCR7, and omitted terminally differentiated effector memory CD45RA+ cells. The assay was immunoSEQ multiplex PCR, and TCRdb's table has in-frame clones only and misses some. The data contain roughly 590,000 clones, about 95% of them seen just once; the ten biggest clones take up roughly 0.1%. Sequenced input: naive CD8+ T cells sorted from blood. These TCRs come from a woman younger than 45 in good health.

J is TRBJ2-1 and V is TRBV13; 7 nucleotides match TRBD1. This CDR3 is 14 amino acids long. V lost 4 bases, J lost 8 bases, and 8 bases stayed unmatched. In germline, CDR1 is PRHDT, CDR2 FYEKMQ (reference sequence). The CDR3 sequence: CASSSTGSKDEQFF. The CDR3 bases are TGTGCCAGCAGCTCGACAGGGTCAAAGGATGAGCAGTTCTTC.

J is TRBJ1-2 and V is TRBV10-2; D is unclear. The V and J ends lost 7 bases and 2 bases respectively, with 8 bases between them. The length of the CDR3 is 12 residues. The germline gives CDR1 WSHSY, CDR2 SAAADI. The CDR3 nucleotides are TGCGCCAGCACGGATGGGAACTATGGCTACACCTTC. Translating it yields CASTDGNYGYTF.

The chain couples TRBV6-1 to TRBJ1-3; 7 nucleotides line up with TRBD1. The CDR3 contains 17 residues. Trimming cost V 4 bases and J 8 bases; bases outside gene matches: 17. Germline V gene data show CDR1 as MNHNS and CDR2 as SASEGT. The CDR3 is CASSVEAGGRVGYTIYF. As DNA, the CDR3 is TGTGCCAGCAGTGTTGAGGCAGGGGGGAGGGTTGGGTACACCATATATTTT.

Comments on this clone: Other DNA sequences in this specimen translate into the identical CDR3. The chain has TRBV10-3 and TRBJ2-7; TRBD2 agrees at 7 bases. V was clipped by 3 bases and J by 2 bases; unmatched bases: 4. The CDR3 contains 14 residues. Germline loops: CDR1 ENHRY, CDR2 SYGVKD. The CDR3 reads CAISESGEAYEQYF. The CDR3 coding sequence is TGTGCCATCAGTGAAAGCGGGGAGGCCTACGAGCAGTACTTC.

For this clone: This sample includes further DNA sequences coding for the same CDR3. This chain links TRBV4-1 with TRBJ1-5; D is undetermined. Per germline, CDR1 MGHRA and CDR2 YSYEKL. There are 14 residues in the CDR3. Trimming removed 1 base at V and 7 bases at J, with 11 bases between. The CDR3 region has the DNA TGCGCCAGCAGCCAAGGTGGGTTAGGCCAGCCCCAGCATTTT. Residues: CASSQGGLGQPQHF.

CDR3 sequence: CASSEVLAGVVGELFF. CDR3 DNA: TGTGCCAGCAGTGAAGTCCTAGCGGGAGTTGTCGGGGAGCTGTTTTTT. This rearrangement joins TRBV2 to TRBJ2-2; 10 bases fit TRBD2. This CDR3 comprises 16 residues. J gave up 7 bases and V 1 base, and 6 bases lay outside the gene matches. Germline-derived CDR1 and CDR2 are SNHLY and FYNNEI. The full variable domain, rest sourced from reference TRBV2 and TRBJ2-2, is EPEVTQTPSHQVTQMGQEVILRCVPISNHLYFYWYRQILGQKVEFLVSFYNNEISEKSEIFDDQFSVERPDGSNFTLKIRSTKLEDSAMYFCASSEVLAGVVGELFFGEGSRLTVL.

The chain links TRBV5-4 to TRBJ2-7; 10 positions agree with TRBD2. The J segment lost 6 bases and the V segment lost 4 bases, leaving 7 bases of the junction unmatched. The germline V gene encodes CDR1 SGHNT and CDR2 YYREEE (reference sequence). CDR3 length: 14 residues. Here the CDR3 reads CASSEPGLAPEQYF. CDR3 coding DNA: TGTGCCAGCAGCGAGCCGGGACTAGCGCCCGAGCAGTACTTC. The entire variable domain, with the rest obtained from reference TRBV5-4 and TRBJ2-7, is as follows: ETGVTQSPTHLIKTRGQQVTLRCSSQSGHNTVSWYQQALGQGPQFIFQYYREEENGRGNFPPRFSGLQFPNYSSELNVNALELDDSALYLCASSEPGLAPEQYFGPGTRLTVT.

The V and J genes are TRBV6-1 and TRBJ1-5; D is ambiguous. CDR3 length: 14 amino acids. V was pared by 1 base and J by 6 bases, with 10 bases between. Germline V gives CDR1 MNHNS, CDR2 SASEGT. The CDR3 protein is CASSEGGLGQPQHF. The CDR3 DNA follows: TGTGCCAGCAGTGAAGGAGGGTTGGGTCAGCCCCAGCATTTT.

The CDR3 bases are TGTGCCAGTAGTCCTAACTCTGGAAACACCATATATTTT. The encoded protein is CASSPNSGNTIYF. The chain employs TRBV19 and TRBJ1-3; D ambiguous. The V end was cut by 5 bases, the J end by 0 bases, with 5 bases between. The CDR3 loop spans 13 amino acids. Germline lookup yields CDR1 LNHDA and CDR2 SQIVND (reference sequence).

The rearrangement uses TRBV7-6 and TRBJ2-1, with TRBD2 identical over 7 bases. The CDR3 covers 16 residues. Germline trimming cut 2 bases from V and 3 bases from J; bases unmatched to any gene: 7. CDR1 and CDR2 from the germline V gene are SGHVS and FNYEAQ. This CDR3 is CASSLSAGEVYNEQFF. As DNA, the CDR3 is TGTGCCAGCAGCTTATCCGCGGGAGAGGTCTACAATGAGCAGTTCTTC.

This chain's CDR3 is CASSPRTRGDIQYF. The CDR3 region has the DNA TGTGCCAGCAGCCCGCGAACTAGAGGGGACATTCAGTACTTC. The chain uses TRBV7-9 and TRBJ2-4; either TRBD1 or TRBD2 may supply D (5 bases each). Trimming took 5 bases from V and 8 from J, leaving 16 bases between them. The CDR3 runs 14 residues. Germline V gene lookup returns CDR1 SEHNR and CDR2 FQNEAQ (reference sequence).

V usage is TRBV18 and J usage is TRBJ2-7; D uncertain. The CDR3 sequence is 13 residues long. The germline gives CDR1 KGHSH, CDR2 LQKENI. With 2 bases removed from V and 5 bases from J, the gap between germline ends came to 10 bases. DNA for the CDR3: TGTGCCAGCTCACCAAACGATTCTGACGAGCAGTACTTC. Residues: CASSPNDSDEQYF.

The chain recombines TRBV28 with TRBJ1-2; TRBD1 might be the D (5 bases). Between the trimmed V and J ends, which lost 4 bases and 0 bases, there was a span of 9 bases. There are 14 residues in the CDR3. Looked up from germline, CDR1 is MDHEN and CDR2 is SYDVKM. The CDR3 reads CASSWDLSNYGYTF. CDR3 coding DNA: TGTGCCAGCAGTTGGGACCTCTCTAACTATGGCTACACCTTC.

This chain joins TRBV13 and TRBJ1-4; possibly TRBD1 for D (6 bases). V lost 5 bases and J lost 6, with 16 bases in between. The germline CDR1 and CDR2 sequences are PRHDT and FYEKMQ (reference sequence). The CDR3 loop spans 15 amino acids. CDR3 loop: CASSTSGELHEKLFF. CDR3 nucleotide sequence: TGTGCCAGCAGCACCTCAGGGGAATTACATGAAAAACTGTTTTTT.

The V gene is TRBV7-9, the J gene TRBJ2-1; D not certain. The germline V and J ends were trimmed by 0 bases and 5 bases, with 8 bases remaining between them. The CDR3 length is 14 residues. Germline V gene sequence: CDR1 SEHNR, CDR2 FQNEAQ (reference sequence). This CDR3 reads CASSLAALNNEQFF. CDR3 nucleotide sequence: TGTGCCAGCAGCTTAGCCGCGTTAAACAATGAGCAGTTCTTC.

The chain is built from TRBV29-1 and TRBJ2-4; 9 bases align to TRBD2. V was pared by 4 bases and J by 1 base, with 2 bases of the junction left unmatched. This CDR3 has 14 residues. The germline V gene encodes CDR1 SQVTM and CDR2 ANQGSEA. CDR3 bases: TGCAGCGTTGGGAGCGGGAGGGCCAAAAACATTCAGTACTTC. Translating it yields CSVGSGRAKNIQYF.

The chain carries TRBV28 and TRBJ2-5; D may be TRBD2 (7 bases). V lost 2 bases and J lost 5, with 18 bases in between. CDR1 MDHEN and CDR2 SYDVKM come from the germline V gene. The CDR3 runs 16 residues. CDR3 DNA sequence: TGTGCCAGCAGTTTAGGGTTAGCGGGTACAGGGGAGACCCAGTACTTC. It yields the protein CASSLGLAGTGETQYF.

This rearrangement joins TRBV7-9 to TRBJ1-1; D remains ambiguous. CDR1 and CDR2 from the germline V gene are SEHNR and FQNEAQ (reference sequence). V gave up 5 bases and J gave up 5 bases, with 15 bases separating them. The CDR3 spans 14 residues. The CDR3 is CASSDDPAGTEAFF. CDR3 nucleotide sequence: TGTGCCAGCAGCGATGACCCGGCAGGAACTGAAGCTTTCTTT.

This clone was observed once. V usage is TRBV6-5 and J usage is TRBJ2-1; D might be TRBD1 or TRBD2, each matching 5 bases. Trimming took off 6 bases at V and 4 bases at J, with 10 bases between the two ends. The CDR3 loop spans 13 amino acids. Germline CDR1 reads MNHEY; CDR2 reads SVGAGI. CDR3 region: CASSWGNYNEQFF. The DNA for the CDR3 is TGTGCCAGCAGCTGGGGGAATTACAATGAGCAGTTCTTC.

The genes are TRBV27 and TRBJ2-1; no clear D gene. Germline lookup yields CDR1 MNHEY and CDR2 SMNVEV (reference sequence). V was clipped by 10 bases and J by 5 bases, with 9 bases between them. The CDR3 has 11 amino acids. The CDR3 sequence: CATRKDNEQFF. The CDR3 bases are TGTGCCACCCGGAAGGACAATGAGCAGTTCTTC.

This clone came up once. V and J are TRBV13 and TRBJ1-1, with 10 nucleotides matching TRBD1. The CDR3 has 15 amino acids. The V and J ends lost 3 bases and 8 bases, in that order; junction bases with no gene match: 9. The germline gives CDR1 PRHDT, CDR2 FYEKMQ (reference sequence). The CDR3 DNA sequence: TGTGCCAGCAGCTTCCCTTCGACAGGGGGCTTGGAAGCTTTCTTT. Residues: CASSFPSTGGLEAFF.

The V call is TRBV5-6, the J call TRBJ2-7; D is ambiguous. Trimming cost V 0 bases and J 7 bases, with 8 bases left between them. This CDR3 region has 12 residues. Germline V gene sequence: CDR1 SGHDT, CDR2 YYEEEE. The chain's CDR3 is CASSLVGLEQYF. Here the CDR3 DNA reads TGTGCCAGCAGCTTGGTTGGGTTGGAGCAGTACTTC.

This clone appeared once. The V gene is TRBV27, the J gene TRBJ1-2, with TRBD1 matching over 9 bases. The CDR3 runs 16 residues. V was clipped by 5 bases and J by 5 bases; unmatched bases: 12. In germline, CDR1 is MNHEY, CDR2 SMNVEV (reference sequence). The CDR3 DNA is TGTGCCAGCAGTCCGCTTGGACAGGGGAACCTTTATGGCTACACCTTC. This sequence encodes CASSPLGQGNLYGYTF.

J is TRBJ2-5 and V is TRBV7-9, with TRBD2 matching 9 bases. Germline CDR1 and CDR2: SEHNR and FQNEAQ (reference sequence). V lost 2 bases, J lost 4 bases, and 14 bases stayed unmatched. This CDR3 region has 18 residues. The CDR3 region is CASSLISGTTSGRETQYF. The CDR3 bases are TGTGCCAGCAGCTTAATTTCGGGGACGACTAGCGGAAGAGAGACCCAGTACTTC.

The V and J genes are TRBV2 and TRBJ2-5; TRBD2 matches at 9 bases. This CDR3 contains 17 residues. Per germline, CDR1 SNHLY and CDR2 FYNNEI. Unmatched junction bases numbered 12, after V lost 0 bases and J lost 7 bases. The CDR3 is CASSEALGSGSFGTQYF. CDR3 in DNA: TGTGCCAGCAGTGAAGCGCTTGGTAGCGGGAGTTTTGGGACCCAGTACTTC.

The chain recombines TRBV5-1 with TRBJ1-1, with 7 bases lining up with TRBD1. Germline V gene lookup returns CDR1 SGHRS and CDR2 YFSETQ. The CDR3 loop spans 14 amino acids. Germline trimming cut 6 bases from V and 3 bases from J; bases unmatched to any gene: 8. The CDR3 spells CASTPRRGYTEAFF. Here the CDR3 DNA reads TGCGCCAGCACCCCACGCAGGGGGTACACTGAAGCTTTCTTT.

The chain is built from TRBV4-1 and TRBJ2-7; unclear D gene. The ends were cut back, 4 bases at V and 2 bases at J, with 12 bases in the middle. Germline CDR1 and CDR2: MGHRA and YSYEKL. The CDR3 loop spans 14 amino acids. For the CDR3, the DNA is TGCGCCAGCAGCCTCGACGTTGAGACCTACGAGCAGTACTTC. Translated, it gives CASSLDVETYEQYF.

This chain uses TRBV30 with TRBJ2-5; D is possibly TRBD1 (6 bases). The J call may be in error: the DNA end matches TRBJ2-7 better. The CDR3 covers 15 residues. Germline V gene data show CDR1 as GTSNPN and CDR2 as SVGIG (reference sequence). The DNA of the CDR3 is TGTGCCTGGAGTGTACTCGGGACAAGGTCGGACGAGCAGTACTTC. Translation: CAWSVLGTRSDEQYF.

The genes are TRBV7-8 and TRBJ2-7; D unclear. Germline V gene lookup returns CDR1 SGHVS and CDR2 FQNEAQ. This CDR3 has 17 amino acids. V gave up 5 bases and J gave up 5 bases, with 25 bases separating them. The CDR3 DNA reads TGTGCCAGCAGCCCCTCCCCTGGATCGGGTCGGTTGAACGAGCAGTACTTC. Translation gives CASSPSPGSGRLNEQYF. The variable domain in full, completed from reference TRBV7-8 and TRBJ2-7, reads GAGVSQSPRYKVAKRGQDVALRCDPISGHVSLFWYQQALGQGPEFLTYFQNEAQLDKSGLPSDRFFAERPEGSVSTLKIQRTQQEDSAVYLCASSPSPGSGRLNEQYFGPGTRLTVT.

The CDR3 region is CAISDSGRTGELFF. For the CDR3, the DNA is TGTGCCATCAGTGATTCAGGGCGAACCGGGGAGCTGTTTTTT. The chain combines TRBV10-3 with TRBJ2-2; D is possibly TRBD1 (5 bases). The CDR3 is made up of 14 amino acids. Germline values: CDR1 ENHRY, CDR2 SYGVKD. V lost 3 bases and J 5 bases, leaving 10 bases between the germline ends.

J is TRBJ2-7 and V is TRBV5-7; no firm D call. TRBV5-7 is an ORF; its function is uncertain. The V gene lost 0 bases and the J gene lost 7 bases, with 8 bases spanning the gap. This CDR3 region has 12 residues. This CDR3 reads CASSLGYKEQYF. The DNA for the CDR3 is TGTGCCAGCAGCTTGGGCTATAAAGAGCAGTACTTC.